The sample holds many counts of the clone carrying this TCR beta chain. TCRdb re-analysed the 5' RACE reads in MiXCR, keeping a single row per CDR3 protein. Among 60,000 to 70,000 distinct CDR3 sequences, approximately 9.2% were seen once, and the ten largest hold 3% to 3.5%. V was clipped by 5 bases and J by 1 base, with 8 bases between them. Germline V gives CDR1 SGHVS, CDR2 FNYEAQ. The CDR3 consists of 13 residues. This sample was taken from a study of early T cells in non-severe SARS-CoV-2 infection. Sequences were obtained from whole blood. The sequence was collected from an adult who was a healthcare worker with PCR-confirmed SARS-CoV-2 infection or an uninfected control (not recorded which). The chain uses TRBV7-6 and TRBJ1-1, with unresolved D. The CDR3 loop is CASSPKANTEAFF. In DNA form, the CDR3 reads TGTGCCAGCAGCCCCAAGGCGAACACTGAAGCTTTCTTT.